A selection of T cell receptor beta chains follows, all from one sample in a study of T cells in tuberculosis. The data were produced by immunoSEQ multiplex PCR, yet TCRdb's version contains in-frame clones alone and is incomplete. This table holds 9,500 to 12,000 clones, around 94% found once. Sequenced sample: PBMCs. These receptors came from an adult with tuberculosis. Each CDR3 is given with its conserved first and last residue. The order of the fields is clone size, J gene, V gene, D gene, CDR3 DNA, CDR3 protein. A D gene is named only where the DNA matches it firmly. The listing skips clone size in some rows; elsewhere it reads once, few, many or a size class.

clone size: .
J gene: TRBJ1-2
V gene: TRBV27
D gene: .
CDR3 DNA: TGTGCCAGCCAGCCGGGGGGTGGCTACACCTTC
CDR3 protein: CASQPGGGYTF

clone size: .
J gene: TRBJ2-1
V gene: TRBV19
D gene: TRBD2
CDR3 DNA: TGTGCCAGTAAGCCGTACGGGACTAACAATGAGCAGTTCTTC
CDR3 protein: CASKPYGTNNEQFF

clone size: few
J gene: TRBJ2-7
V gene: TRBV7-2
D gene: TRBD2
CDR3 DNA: TGTGCCAGCAGCTTGGGGTTGGGCGGGGGGACCTACGAGCAGTACTTC
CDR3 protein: CASSLGLGGGTYEQYF

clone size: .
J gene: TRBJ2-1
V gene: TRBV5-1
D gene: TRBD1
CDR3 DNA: TGCGCCAGCAGCCCCAACTTGGCCGCCGGGACAGGGGTTAATGAGCAGTTCTTC
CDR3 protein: CASSPNLAAGTGVNEQFF

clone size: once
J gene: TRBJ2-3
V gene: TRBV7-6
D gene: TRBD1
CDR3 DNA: TGTGCCAGCAGCTTAATAGGAAACAGGGGGGCAGATACGCAGTATTTT
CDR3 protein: CASSLIGNRGADTQYF

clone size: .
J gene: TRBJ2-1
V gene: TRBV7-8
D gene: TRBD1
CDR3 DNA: TGTGCCAGCAGCCAAGCCGGGACAGGGGAACTTAGCGATGAGCAGTTCTTC
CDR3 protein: CASSQAGTGELSDEQFF

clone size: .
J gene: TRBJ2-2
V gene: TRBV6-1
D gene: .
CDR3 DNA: TGTGCCAGCAGCCTTAACAGGGGAGGTACCGGGGAGCTGTTTTTT
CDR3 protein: CASSLNRGGTGELFF

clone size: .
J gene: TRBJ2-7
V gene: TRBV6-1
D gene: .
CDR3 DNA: TGTGCCAGCCAGGACTCCGTATCGTACGAGCAGTACTTC
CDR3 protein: CASQDSVSYEQYF

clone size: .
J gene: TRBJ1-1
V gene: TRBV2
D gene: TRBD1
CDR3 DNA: TGTGCCAGCAAGCCCGGGACAGGGAACACTGAAGCTTTCTTT
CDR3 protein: CASKPGTGNTEAFF

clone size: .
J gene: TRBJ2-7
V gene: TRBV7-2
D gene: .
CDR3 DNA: TGTGCCAGCAGCTTAGAAGGAGGGGGCGGATACGAGCAGTACTTC
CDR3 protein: CASSLEGGGGYEQYF

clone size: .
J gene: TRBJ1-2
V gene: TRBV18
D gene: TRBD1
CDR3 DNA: TGTGCCAGCTCACCCTTGGACAGGGACTATGGCTACACCTTC
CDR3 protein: CASSPLDRDYGYTF

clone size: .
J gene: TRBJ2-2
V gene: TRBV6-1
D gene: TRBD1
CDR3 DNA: TGTGCCACCAAGGGACAGGTTAACACCGGGGAGCTGTTTTTT
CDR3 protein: CATKGQVNTGELFF

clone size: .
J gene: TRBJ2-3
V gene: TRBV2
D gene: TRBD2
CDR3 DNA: TGTGCCAGCAGTGAAGGAGGAGCGGGGGGGCCCGATACGCAGTATTTT
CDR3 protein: CASSEGGAGGPDTQYF

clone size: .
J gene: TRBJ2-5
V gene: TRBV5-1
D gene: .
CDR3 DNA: TGCGCCAGCAGCTTGAATAGCGTGGGAGAGACCCAGTACTTC
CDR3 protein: CASSLNSVGETQYF

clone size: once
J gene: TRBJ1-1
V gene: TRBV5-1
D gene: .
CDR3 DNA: TGCGCCAGCAGCGTGCAGGGTATAGGAACTGAAGCTTTCTTT
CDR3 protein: CASSVQGIGTEAFF

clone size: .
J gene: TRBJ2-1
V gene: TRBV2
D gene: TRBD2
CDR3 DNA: TGTGCCAGCCCGGGGACTAGCTCCTACAATGAGCAGTTCTTC
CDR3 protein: CASPGTSSYNEQFF

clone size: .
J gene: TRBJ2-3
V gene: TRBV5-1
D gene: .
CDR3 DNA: TGCGCCAGCAGCTTGAACACGCAGGGGGATACGCAGTATTTT
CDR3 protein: CASSLNTQGDTQYF

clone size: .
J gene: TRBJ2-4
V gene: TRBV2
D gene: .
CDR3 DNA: TGTGCCAGCAGTGAAATGGGGGGTGGAAACATTCAGTACTTC
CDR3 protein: CASSEMGGGNIQYF

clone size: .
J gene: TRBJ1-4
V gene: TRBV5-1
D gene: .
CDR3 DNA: TGCGCCAGCAGCACCCTGTCGGGTATGGCCGAAAAACTGTTTTTT
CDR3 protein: CASSTLSGMAEKLFF

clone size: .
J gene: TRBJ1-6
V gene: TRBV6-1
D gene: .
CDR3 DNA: TGTGCCAGCAGTGTCCTAACAGGGTCCCTGTATAATTCACCCCTCCACTTT
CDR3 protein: CASSVLTGSLYNSPLHF

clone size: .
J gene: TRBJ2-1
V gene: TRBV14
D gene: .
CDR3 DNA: TGTGCCAGCAGCCAAGATTTCCGGGACTACAATGAGCAGTTCTTC
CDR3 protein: CASSQDFRDYNEQFF

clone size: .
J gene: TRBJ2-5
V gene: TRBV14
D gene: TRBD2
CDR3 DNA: TGTGCCAGCAGCCTGAGCGGGGGGCCGAAGACCCAGTACTTC
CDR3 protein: CASSLSGGPKTQYF

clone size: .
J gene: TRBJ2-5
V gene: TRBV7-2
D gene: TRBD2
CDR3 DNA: TGTGCCAGCAGGGTAGCGGGTGGGGAGACCCAGTACTTC
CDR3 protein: CASRVAGGETQYF

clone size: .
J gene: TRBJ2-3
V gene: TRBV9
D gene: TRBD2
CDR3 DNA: TGTGCCAGCAGCGCGACTAGCGGGAGATCGACAGATACGCAGTATTTT
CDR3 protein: CASSATSGRSTDTQYF

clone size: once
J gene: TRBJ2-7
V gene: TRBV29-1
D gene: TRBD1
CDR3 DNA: TGCAGCGCCAGGGACAGTTACTCCTACGAGCAGTACTTC
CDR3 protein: CSARDSYSYEQYF

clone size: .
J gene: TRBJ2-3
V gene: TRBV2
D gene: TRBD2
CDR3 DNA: TGTGCCAGCAGGAGATCCTCTAGCGGGGTCACAGATACGCAGTATTTT
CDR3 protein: CASRRSSSGVTDTQYF

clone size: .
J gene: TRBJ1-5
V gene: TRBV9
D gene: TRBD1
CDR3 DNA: TGTGCCAGCAGCGTAGGACAGGGGATATGGCAGCCCCAGCATTTT
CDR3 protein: CASSVGQGIWQPQHF

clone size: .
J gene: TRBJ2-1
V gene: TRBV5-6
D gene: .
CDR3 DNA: TGTGCCAGCACTCAGGAGGGTTCCTACAATGAGCAGTTCTTC
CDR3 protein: CASTQEGSYNEQFF

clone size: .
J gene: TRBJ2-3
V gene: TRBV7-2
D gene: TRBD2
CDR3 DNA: TGTGCCAGCAGGAGACTAGCGGTGGGGGGCACAGATACGCAGTATTTT
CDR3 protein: CASRRLAVGGTDTQYF

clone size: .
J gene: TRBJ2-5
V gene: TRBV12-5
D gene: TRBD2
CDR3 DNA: TGTGCTAGTGGTTTAGGGAGGGCTCACCTATTACAAGAGACCCAGTACTTC
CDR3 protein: CASGLGRAHLLQETQYF

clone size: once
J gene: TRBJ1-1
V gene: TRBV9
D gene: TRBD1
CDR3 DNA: TGTGCCAGCAGCTCTCAGGGGGCTGAAGCTTTCTTT
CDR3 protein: CASSSQGAEAFF

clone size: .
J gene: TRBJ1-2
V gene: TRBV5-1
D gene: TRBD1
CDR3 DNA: TGCGCCAGCAGCTTGGGGGACAGGGTACAGGGCTACACCTTC
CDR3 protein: CASSLGDRVQGYTF

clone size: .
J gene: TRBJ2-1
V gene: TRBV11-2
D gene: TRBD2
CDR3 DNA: TGTGCCAGCAGCTTAACTAGCGGGAGGGCTTTTGAGCAGTTCTTC
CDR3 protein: CASSLTSGRAFEQFF

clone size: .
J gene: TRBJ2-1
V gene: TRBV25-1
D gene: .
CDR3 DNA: TGTGCCAGCAGTCTCCCTGGGGGGTCCGCAGAGCAGTTCTTC
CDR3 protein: CASSLPGGSAEQFF

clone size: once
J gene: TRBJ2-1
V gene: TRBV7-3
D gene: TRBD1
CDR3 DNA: TGTGCCAGCAGCTCCGGACAGGGGGCTAATGAGCAGTTCTTC
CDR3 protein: CASSSGQGANEQFF

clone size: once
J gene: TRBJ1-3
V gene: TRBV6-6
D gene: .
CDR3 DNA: TGTGCCAGCACCCGGGGAGGCACCATATATTTT
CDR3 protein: CASTRGGTIYF

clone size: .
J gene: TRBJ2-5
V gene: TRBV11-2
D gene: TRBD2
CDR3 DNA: TGTGCCAGCAGCCCCGGGACTAGCCCCCAAGAGACCCAGTACTTC
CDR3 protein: CASSPGTSPQETQYF

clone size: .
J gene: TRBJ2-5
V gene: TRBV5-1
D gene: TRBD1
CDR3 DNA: TGCGCCAGCACCCGACAGGGCGTCGGGGAGACCCAGTACTTC
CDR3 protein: CASTRQGVGETQYF

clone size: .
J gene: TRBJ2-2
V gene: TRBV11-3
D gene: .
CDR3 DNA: TGTGCCAGCAGAAACAGGGACGGGGAGCTGTTTTTT
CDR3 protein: CASRNRDGELFF

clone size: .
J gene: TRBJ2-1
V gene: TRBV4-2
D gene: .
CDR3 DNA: TGTGCCAGCAGCCAAGCGGGAACGGGAGCGGGCTACAATGAGCAGTTCTTC
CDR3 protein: CASSQAGTGAGYNEQFF

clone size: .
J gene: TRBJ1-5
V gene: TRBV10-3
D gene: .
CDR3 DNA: TGTGCCATCAGCCCAGGGGAGATTCAGCCCCAGCATTTT
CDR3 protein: CAISPGEIQPQHF

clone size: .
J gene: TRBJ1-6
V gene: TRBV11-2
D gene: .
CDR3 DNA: TGTGCCAGCAGCTTAGAATGGGGGCCGGGGTCACCCCTCCACTTT
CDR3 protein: CASSLEWGPGSPLHF

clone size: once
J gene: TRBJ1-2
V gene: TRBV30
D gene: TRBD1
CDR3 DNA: TGTGCCTGGGGCCAGGGGGCGATCGGAACTAACTATGGCTACACCTTC
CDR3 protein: CAWGQGAIGTNYGYTF

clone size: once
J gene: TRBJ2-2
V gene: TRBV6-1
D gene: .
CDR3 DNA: TGTGCCAGCAGTGAAAACTACGGGGAGCTGTTTTTT
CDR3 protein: CASSENYGELFF

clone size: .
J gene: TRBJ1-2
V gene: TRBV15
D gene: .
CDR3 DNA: TGTGCCACCAGCAGAGATGAGAGGGGCTACACCTTC
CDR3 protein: CATSRDERGYTF

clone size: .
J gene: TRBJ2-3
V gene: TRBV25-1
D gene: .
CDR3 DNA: TGTGCCAGCGGTACCCAGGATACGCAGTATTTT
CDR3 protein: CASGTQDTQYF

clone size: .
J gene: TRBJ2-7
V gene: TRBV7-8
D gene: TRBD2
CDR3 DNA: TGTGCCAGCAGCTTCGAGCGGGATAACGACGAGCAGTACTTC
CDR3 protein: CASSFERDNDEQYF

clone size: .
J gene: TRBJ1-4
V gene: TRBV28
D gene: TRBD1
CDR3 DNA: TGTGCCAGCAGTTTATCAGCAGGGGGAAGTGAAAAACTGTTTTTT
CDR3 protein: CASSLSAGGSEKLFF

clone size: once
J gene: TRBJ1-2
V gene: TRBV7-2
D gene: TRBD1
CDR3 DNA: TGTGCCAGCAGCTCTACGACAGGGGGCGATGGCTACACCTTC
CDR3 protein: CASSSTTGGDGYTF

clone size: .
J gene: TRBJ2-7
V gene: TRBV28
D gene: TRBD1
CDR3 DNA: TGTGCCAGCAGTTCCGATCCGGGACAGCAGAGCTCCTACGAGCAGTACTTC
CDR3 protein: CASSSDPGQQSSYEQYF

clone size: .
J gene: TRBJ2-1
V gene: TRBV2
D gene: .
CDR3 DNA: TGTGCCAGCAGTGCAAGGACAGAGAGTCTCAATGAGCAGTTCTTC
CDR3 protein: CASSARTESLNEQFF

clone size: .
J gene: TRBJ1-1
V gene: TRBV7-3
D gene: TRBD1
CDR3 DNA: TGTGCCAGCAGCCCCTCAGGGACAGGGGTAACTGAAGCTTTCTTT
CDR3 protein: CASSPSGTGVTEAFF